These 29 T cell receptor beta chains came from one sample sequenced in a study of cytomegalovirus exposure and HLA in healthy donors (dated by TCRdb to 2016 to 2017). The library came from the immunoSEQ multiplex PCR assay. For the multiplex PCR, a mixture combining 60 forward primers for TCR Vbeta segments and 13 reverse primers for TCR Jbeta segments was used. The source is immuneACCESS, and TCRdb retained only in-frame sequences with V and J called. Part of the clones is not carried over; for the studies checked, unresolved V genes explain less than half of this, and the remainder is unexplained. In all, the sample holds 150,000 to 200,000 clones, and under 85% of those were seen once. The top ten constitute around 4.3% of the sample. The sequencing input was PBMCs. The receptor set was obtained from a man between 45 and 60 years old in good health and CMV-seropositive.

The V gene is TRBV4-1, the J gene TRBJ1-5; D is uncertain. V lost 1 base and J lost 6, with 10 bases in between. The germline V gene has CDR1 MGHRA and CDR2 YSYEKL. The CDR3 spans 14 residues. The CDR3 loop is CASSQVEGSQPQHF. The CDR3 bases are TGCGCCAGCAGCCAAGTAGAAGGGAGTCAGCCCCAGCATTTT.

Comments on this clone: Within the sample, other DNA sequences also encode this same CDR3. V gene TRBV30 combines with J gene TRBJ1-5; the D is unclear. Trimming removed 3 bases from V and 0 bases from J, with 6 bases in between. Germline lookup yields CDR1 GTSNPN and CDR2 SVGIG (reference sequence). The CDR3 is 13 amino acids. CDR3 bases: TGTGCCTGGAGCCCGGGTAGCAATCAGCCCCAGCATTTT. Translation: CAWSPGSNQPQHF.

The chain combines TRBV11-2 with TRBJ2-5; D may be TRBD2 (7 bases). Deletions cut 5 bases from V and 2 bases from J, with 12 bases between. The CDR3 runs 14 residues. Germline V lookup: CDR1 SGHAT, CDR2 FQNNGV. The CDR3 DNA follows: TGTGCCAGCAGCATGGGGGGGCAGCAAGAGACCCAGTACTTC. This gives the protein CASSMGGQQETQYF.

The genes are TRBV29-1 and TRBJ1-1; D is ambiguous. This CDR3 region has 12 residues. V lost 4 bases and J lost 1, with 7 bases in between. Germline CDR1 is SQVTM and CDR2 is ANQGSEA. The CDR3 DNA follows: TGCAGCGTTGCCGAGGGGAACACTGAAGCTTTCTTT. Its translation is CSVAEGNTEAFF.

Written as DNA, the CDR3 is TGTGCCAGCAGTTTATCTGAGGGCCCCTACGAGCAGTACTTC. The encoded protein is CASSLSEGPYEQYF. V gene TRBV27 combines with J gene TRBJ2-5; TRBD2 might be the D (5 bases). TRBJ2-7 explains the end of the DNA better; the J call may be wrong. Per germline, CDR1 MNHEY and CDR2 SMNVEV (reference sequence). The CDR3 covers 14 residues.

V is TRBV6-1 and J is TRBJ2-6, with D tentatively TRBD1 (5 bases). The CDR3 runs 15 residues. Germline CDR1 MNHNS, CDR2 SASEGT. Deletions cut 3 bases from V and 4 bases from J, with 10 bases between. CDR3 DNA sequence: TGTGCCAGCAGTGAGACAGTTCCGGGGGCCAACGTCCTGACTTTC. Translating it yields CASSETVPGANVLTF.

V usage is TRBV4-1 and J usage is TRBJ2-5, with 9 bases identical to TRBD2. This CDR3 has 16 residues. CDR1 is MGHRA and CDR2 is YSYEKL in the germline V gene. Losses at the gene ends were 0 bases for V and 7 bases for J; bases not matched to a gene: 9. CDR3 sequence: CASSQDSGGLGGTQYF. The CDR3 bases are TGCGCCAGCAGCCAAGATAGCGGGGGCCTAGGGGGGACCCAGTACTTC.

The gene calls are TRBV7-9 and TRBJ2-7; 7 nucleotides align to TRBD1. Germline loops: CDR1 SEHNR, CDR2 FQNEAQ (reference sequence). V gave up 5 bases and J gave up 5 bases; unmatched junction bases: 9. This CDR3 contains 14 residues. The CDR3 sequence is CASSPRDRDHEQYF. CDR3 nucleotide sequence: TGTGCCAGCAGCCCCCGCGACAGGGACCACGAGCAGTACTTC. The full variable domain, in which reference TRBV7-9 and TRBJ2-7 provide the parts outside the CDR3, is DTGVSQNPRHKITKRGQNVTFRCDPISEHNRLYWYRQTLGQGPEFLTYFQNEAQLEKSRLLSDRFSAERPKGSFSTLEIQRTEQGDSAMYLCASSPRDRDHEQYFGPGTRLTVT.

This chain connects TRBV4-2 to TRBJ2-3; TRBD2 matches at 10 bases. The CDR3 is 16 residues long. Germline V gives CDR1 LGHNA, CDR2 YNFKEQ. V dropped 0 bases and J dropped 1; count of bases not matched to a gene: 1. In DNA form, the CDR3 reads TGTGCCAGCAGCCAAGAGCTAGCGGGGGGCACAGATACGCAGTATTTT. This gives the protein CASSQELAGGTDTQYF.

This clone has only one observation. This chain uses TRBV5-6 with TRBJ1-3; TRBD1 is a possible D gene (5 bases). The germline V gene has CDR1 SGHDT and CDR2 YYEEEE. V was cut by 0 bases and J by 2 bases, with 12 bases left in between. The CDR3 length is 16 residues. The CDR3, as DNA: TGTGCCAGCAGCTTGGGGTCAGGGCCCCCTGGAAACACCATATATTTT. This translates into CASSLGSGPPGNTIYF.

The count of this clone is one. The V call is TRBV5-1, the J call TRBJ2-5; perhaps TRBD2 as D (6 bases). Trimming cost V 3 bases and J 5 bases, with 23 bases left between them. This CDR3 is 17 amino acids long. From germline, CDR1 is SGHRS and CDR2 YFSETQ. CDR3 residues: CASSYLARGAGWETQYF. CDR3 in DNA: TGCGCCAGCAGCTATTTGGCCCGCGGGGCAGGATGGGAGACCCAGTACTTC.

Turning to this clone: Within the sample, other DNA sequences also encode this same CDR3. The CDR3 nucleotides read TGTGCCAGCAGCCATTATACAGGGGATTCACCCCTCCACTTT. Protein product: CASSHYTGDSPLHF. The chain employs TRBV4-2 and TRBJ1-6, with 7 bases fitting TRBD1. The V gene end was trimmed by 3 bases and the J gene end by 8 bases; junction bases not matched to a gene: 4. The CDR3 sequence is 14 residues long. The V gene's germline CDR1 is LGHNA and CDR2 YNFKEQ.

This clone has more than one count but fewer than ten. The V and J genes are TRBV2 and TRBJ1-5; D is ambiguous. CDR1 and CDR2 (germline): SNHLY, FYNNEI. V lost 4 bases and J lost 0, with 10 bases in between. CDR3 length equals 15 residues. The CDR3 DNA follows: TGTGCCAGCAGTGCGGAGAGCGATAGCAATCAGCCCCAGCATTTT. This translates into CASSAESDSNQPQHF.

This chain uses TRBV5-1 with TRBJ2-2; 9 nucleotides align to TRBD1. CDR3 length: 16 residues. V lost 3 bases, J lost 4 bases, and 7 bases stayed unmatched. CDR1 and CDR2 (germline): SGHRS, YFSETQ. The CDR3 sequence: CASSSGQGLGTGELFF. The CDR3 region has the DNA TGCGCCAGCAGCTCCGGACAGGGGTTGGGCACCGGGGAGCTGTTTTTT.

This chain joins TRBV6-6 and TRBJ1-1; D unresolved. V lost 3 bases to trimming and J lost 5 bases, with 7 bases between them. The V gene's germline CDR1 is MNHNY and CDR2 SVGAGI (reference sequence). The CDR3 is 12 residues long. This chain's CDR3 is CASSYKETEAFF. The CDR3 DNA reads as TGTGCCAGCAGTTATAAGGAGACTGAAGCTTTCTTT.

This chain uses TRBV5-1 with TRBJ1-4, with D tentatively TRBD1 (5 bases). CDR1 is SGHRS and CDR2 is YFSETQ in the germline V gene. The CDR3 length is 15 residues. The V gene lost 7 bases and the J gene lost 0 bases, with 13 bases spanning the gap. CDR3 DNA sequence: TGCGCCAGCCAACCGGGGGGGGCAACTAATGAAAAACTGTTTTTT. This encodes CASQPGGATNEKLFF.

A few counts support this clone. V gene TRBV19 combines with J gene TRBJ1-1, with 8 bases identical to TRBD1. The ends lost 3 bases at V and 1 base at J; junction bases unmatched: 4. The CDR3 runs to 15 residues. The V gene's germline CDR1 is LNHDA and CDR2 SQIVND (reference sequence). DNA for the CDR3: TGTGCCAGTAGTATTCATCAGGGGGCGAACACTGAAGCTTTCTTT. Protein product: CASSIHQGANTEAFF.

The chain is built from TRBV5-6 and TRBJ1-6, with 9 bases lining up with TRBD1. The germline gives CDR1 SGHDT, CDR2 YYEEEE. J lost 7 bases, V lost 1 base, and 9 bases had no gene match. The CDR3 is 17 residues long. CDR3 amino acids: CASSLMGQGGKNSPLHF. As DNA, the CDR3 is TGTGCCAGCAGCTTGATGGGACAGGGCGGGAAAAATTCACCCCTCCACTTT.

The rearrangement uses TRBV9 and TRBJ2-1; TRBD2 is a possible D gene (6 bases). Germline CDR1 is SGDLS and CDR2 is YYNGEE. This CDR3 has 15 residues. Deletions cut 0 bases from V and 3 bases from J, with 10 bases between. The CDR3 nucleotides are TGTGCCAGCAGCGTAGTCGGAGGGCACTACAATGAGCAGTTCTTC. Protein sequence: CASSVVGGHYNEQFF. Variable domain in full (rest from reference TRBV9 and TRBJ2-1): DSGVTQTPKHLITATGQRVTLRCSPRSGDLSVYWYQQSLDQGLQFLIQYYNGEERAKGNILERFSAQQFPDLHSELNLSSLELGDSALYFCASSVVGGHYNEQFFGPGTRLTVL.

The rearrangement uses TRBV5-1 and TRBJ2-7, with D possibly TRBD1 on 5 matching bases. The V end lost 2 bases, the J end lost 1 base, and 7 bases lay between the germline ends. From germline, CDR1 is SGHRS and CDR2 YFSETQ. The CDR3 spans 13 residues. The CDR3 DNA reads TGCGCCAGCAGCTTAGCAGGGTCCTACGAGCAGTACTTC. Its translation: CASSLAGSYEQYF.

The chain has TRBV7-8 and TRBJ2-7; TRBD1 is a possible D gene (6 bases). V lost 6 bases to trimming and J lost 2 bases, with 17 bases between them. CDR3 length: 15 amino acids. CDR1 is SGHVS and CDR2 is FQNEAQ in the germline V gene. Written as DNA, the CDR3 is TGTGCCAGCAGTACATTCTGGGGGCTTGCCTACGAGCAGTACTTC. It is translated as CASSTFWGLAYEQYF.

This CDR3 is CASSEYRGLGGYTF. CDR3 nucleotides: TGTGCCAGCAGTGAATACAGGGGGCTAGGAGGCTACACCTTC. The chain combines TRBV25-1 with TRBJ1-2; 8 bases line up with TRBD1. Germline trimming cut 0 bases from V and 8 bases from J; bases unmatched to any gene: 5. Germline lookup yields CDR1 MGHDK and CDR2 SYGVNS. The CDR3 loop spans 14 amino acids.

This clone was seen just once. The chain has TRBV5-1 and TRBJ2-3; D is perhaps TRBD1 (6 bases). The V gene lost 2 bases and the J gene lost 3 bases, with 19 bases spanning the gap. The CDR3 has 17 residues. Germline V gene lookup returns CDR1 SGHRS and CDR2 YFSETQ. The CDR3 nucleotides read TGCGCCAGCAGCTTACAGGGACCTAACGTCCCTACAGATACGCAGTATTTT. The encoded protein is CASSLQGPNVPTDTQYF.

This sequence joins TRBV7-2 and TRBJ2-7; D may be TRBD1 (6 bases). Germline-derived CDR1 and CDR2 are SGHTA and FQGNSA. The V end was cut by 1 base, the J end by 3 bases, with 10 bases between. The CDR3 loop spans 14 amino acids. The CDR3 DNA follows: TGTGCCAGCAGCTTAGGTGGGGGCCTCTACGAGCAGTACTTC. This gives the protein CASSLGGGLYEQYF.

The count of this clone is one. V usage is TRBV6-1 and J usage is TRBJ2-5, with D possibly matching TRBD2 (5 bases). The CDR3 has 13 residues. V lost 7 bases to trimming and J lost 11 bases, with 20 bases between them. From germline, CDR1 is MNHNS and CDR2 SASEGT. The chain's CDR3 is CASNQQTKGEQYF. The CDR3, as DNA: TGTGCCAGCAACCAACAGACCAAGGGAGAGCAGTACTTC.

The chain carries TRBV7-9 and TRBJ1-2; D may be TRBD1 (6 bases). The ends were cut back, 2 bases at V and 5 bases at J, with 12 bases in the middle. In germline, CDR1 is SEHNR, CDR2 FQNEAQ (reference sequence). There are 14 residues in the CDR3. The CDR3 spells CASSLLDRSYGYTF. In DNA form, the CDR3 reads TGTGCCAGCAGCTTACTGGACAGAAGTTATGGCTACACCTTC.

This chain uses TRBV27 with TRBJ2-3; no firm D call. The CDR3 consists of 9 residues. Germline assignment: CDR1 MNHEY and CDR2 SMNVEV (reference sequence). Trimming took 10 bases from V and 10 from J, leaving 9 bases between them. The CDR3 DNA is TGTGCCACCTCCTTTCCGCAGTATTTT. Translated, it gives CATSFPQYF.

V gene TRBV9 combines with J gene TRBJ1-3; D perhaps matches TRBD1 (5 bases). CDR1 and CDR2 from the germline V gene are SGDLS and YYNGEE. V was shortened by 4 bases and J by 0 bases, with 26 bases between the two germline ends. The CDR3 extends over 20 amino acids. In DNA form, the CDR3 reads TGTGCCAGCAGCCCCCACGGGGGGGAATTCGGCGCTTTCTCTGGAAACACCATATATTTT. It encodes CASSPHGGEFGAFSGNTIYF. Using reference TRBV9 and TRBJ1-3 for the parts outside the CDR3, the full variable domain is DSGVTQTPKHLITATGQRVTLRCSPRSGDLSVYWYQQSLDQGLQFLIQYYNGEERAKGNILERFSAQQFPDLHSELNLSSLELGDSALYFCASSPHGGEFGAFSGNTIYFGEGSWLTVV.

In this sample, this clone turned up a few times. The chain combines TRBV6-1 with TRBJ2-7; 7 positions match TRBD2. CDR3 length: 15 residues. The ends lost 3 bases at V and 5 bases at J; junction bases unmatched: 10. Germline CDR1 reads MNHNS; CDR2 reads SASEGT. The chain's CDR3 is CASSDSRGVFDEQYF. In DNA form, the CDR3 reads TGTGCCAGCAGTGATTCCCGGGGGGTGTTTGACGAGCAGTACTTC.